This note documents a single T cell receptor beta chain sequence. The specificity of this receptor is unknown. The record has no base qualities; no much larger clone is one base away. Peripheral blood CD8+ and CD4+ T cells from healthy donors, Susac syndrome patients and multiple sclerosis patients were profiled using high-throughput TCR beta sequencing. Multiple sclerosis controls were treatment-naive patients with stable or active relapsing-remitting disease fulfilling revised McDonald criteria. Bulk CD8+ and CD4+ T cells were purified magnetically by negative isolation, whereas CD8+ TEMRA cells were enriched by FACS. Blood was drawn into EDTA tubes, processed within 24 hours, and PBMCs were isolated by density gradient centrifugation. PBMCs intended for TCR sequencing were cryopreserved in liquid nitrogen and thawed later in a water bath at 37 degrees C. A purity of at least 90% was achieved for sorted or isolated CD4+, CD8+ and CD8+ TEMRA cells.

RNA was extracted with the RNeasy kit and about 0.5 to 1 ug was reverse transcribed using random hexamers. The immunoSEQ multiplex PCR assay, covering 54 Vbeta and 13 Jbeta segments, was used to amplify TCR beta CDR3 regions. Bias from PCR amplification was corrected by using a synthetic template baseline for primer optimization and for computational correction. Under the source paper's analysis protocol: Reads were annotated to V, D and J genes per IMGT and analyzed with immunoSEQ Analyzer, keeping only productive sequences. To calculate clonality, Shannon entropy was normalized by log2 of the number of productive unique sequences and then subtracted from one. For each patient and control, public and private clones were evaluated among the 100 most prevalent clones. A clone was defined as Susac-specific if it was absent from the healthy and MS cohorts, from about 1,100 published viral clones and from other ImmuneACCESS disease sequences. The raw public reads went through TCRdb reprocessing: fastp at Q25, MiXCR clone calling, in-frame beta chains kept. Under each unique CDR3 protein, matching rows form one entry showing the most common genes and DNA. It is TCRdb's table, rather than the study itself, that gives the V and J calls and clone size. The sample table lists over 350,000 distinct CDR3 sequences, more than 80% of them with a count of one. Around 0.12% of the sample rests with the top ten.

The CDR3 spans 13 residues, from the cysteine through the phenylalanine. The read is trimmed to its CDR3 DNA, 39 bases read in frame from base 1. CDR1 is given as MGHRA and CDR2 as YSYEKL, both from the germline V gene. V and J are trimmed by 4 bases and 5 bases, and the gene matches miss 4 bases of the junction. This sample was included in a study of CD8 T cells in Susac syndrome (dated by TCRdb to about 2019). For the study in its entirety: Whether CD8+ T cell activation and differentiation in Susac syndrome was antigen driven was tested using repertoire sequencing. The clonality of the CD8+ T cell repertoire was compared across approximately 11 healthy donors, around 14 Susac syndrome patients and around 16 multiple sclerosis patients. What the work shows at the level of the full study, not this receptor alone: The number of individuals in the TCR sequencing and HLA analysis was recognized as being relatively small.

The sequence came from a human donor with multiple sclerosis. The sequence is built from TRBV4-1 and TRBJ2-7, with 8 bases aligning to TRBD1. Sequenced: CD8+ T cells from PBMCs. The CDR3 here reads CASSLTGADEQYF. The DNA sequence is TGCGCCAGCAGCCTGACAGGGGCGGACGAGCAGTACTTC.